A selection of T cell receptor beta chains follows, all from one sample in a study of cytomegalovirus exposure and HLA in healthy donors. Using immunoSEQ multiplex PCR, the repertoire was profiled, and TCRdb retains in-frame clones only, with some absent. The clone table shows approximately 110,000 clones, with the ten largest holding 2% to 2.5%. The sequencing input was PBMCs. Every receptor here comes from a man in his forties in good health and CMV-seronegative. Each CDR3 is given with its conserved first and last residue. A D gene is named only where the DNA matches it firmly.

>TRBV6-5|TRBD2|TRBJ2-7
CASTEASGLYEQYF
TGTGCCAGCACCGAGGCTAGCGGTCTCTACGAGCAGTACTTC
>TRBV5-4|-|TRBJ1-4
CASSLGQAVNEKLFF
TGTGCCAGCAGCTTGGGACAGGCCGTTAATGAAAAACTGTTTTTT
>TRBV7-2|TRBD1|TRBJ2-2
CASSYRGTGELFF
TGTGCCAGCAGTTACAGGGGAACCGGGGAGCTGTTTTTT
>TRBV18|-|TRBJ2-6
CASSPSYSGANVLTF
TGTGCCAGCTCACCATCTTACTCTGGGGCCAACGTCCTGACTTTC
>TRBV28|TRBD2|TRBJ2-1
CASSFLAGGKNEQFF
TGTGCCAGCAGTTTCTTAGCGGGAGGAAAGAATGAGCAGTTCTTC
>TRBV7-9|-|TRBJ2-7
CASSLVSSRFYEQYF
TGTGCCAGCAGCTTAGTGTCTAGCAGATTCTACGAGCAGTACTTC
>TRBV10-3|-|TRBJ1-2
CAISESTNYGYTF
TGTGCCATCAGTGAGTCTACTAACTATGGCTACACCTTC
>TRBV10-3|TRBD1|TRBJ2-7
CAVSPGQGIYEQYF
TGTGCCGTCTCGCCGGGACAGGGAATCTACGAGCAGTACTTC
>TRBV4-1|-|TRBJ1-5
CASSPGQYSNQPQHF
TGCGCCAGCAGCCCCGGACAGTATAGCAATCAGCCCCAGCATTTT
>TRBV7-9|TRBD1|TRBJ1-5
CASSSTGRLNQPQHF
TGTGCCAGCAGCTCGACAGGGCGATTGAATCAGCCCCAGCATTTT
>TRBV19|TRBD1|TRBJ1-1
CASSLDRGVTEAFF
TGTGCCAGTAGTCTCGACAGGGGTGTCACTGAAGCTTTCTTT
>TRBV11-2|TRBD2|TRBJ2-2
CASSYSGRRAGELFF
TGTGCCAGCAGTTATAGCGGGAGGAGGGCCGGGGAGCTGTTTTTT
>TRBV13|TRBD2|TRBJ2-1
CASSLRTSTYNEQFF
TGTGCCAGCAGCTTAAGGACTAGCACCTACAATGAGCAGTTCTTC
>TRBV5-4|-|TRBJ2-1
CASSLYNEQFF
TGTGCCAGCAGCCTATACAATGAGCAGTTCTTC
>TRBV5-1|TRBD1|TRBJ1-2
CASSLGGTGDGYTF
TGCGCCAGCAGCTTGGGAGGGACAGGGGATGGCTACACCTTC
>TRBV4-2|TRBD1|TRBJ1-2
CASSLSGGQGDYTF
TGTGCCAGCAGCCTCTCTGGGGGACAGGGTGACTACACCTTC
>TRBV5-1|TRBD1|TRBJ2-2
CASSDAGGWTGELFF
TGCGCCAGCAGCGATGCAGGGGGCTGGACCGGGGAGCTGTTTTTT
>TRBV7-9|TRBD2|TRBJ2-7
CASSVRGTSGLGRQYF
TGTGCCAGCAGCGTCCGCGGGACTAGCGGCCTTGGGCGGCAGTACTTC
>TRBV5-1|TRBD1|TRBJ1-1
CASSFQGAGLNTEAFF
TGCGCCAGCAGCTTTCAGGGGGCGGGTTTGAACACTGAAGCTTTCTTT
>TRBV5-8|-|TRBJ2-7
CASSLSVPLESQQYF
TGTGCCAGCAGCTTATCGGTGCCCCTTGAGTCTCAGCAGTACTTC
>TRBV20-1|TRBD1|TRBJ1-1
CSARDRGTAFF
TGCAGTGCTAGGGACAGGGGAACAGCTTTCTTT
>TRBV10-1|TRBD1|TRBJ1-2
CASSVTGQGASYPRGYTF
TGCGCCAGCAGTGTCACGGGACAGGGGGCCTCCTACCCGAGAGGCTACACCTTC
>TRBV11-2|TRBD1|TRBJ2-3
CASSARQGSVTQYF
TGTGCCAGCAGCGCCCGACAGGGGTCCGTTACGCAGTATTTT
>TRBV7-9|-|TRBJ2-3
CASSLAGGRGDTQYF
TGTGCCAGCAGCTTAGCGGGAGGTCGTGGAGATACGCAGTATTTT
>TRBV28|-|TRBJ2-7
CASSTRDIPYEQYF
TGTGCCAGCAGCACCCGGGACATTCCCTACGAGCAGTACTTC
>TRBV19|TRBD1|TRBJ1-1
CASKAGQGAVEAFF
TGTGCCAGTAAAGCCGGACAGGGGGCTGTTGAAGCTTTCTTT
>TRBV29-1|-|TRBJ2-2
CSVGPSGTGELFF
TGTAGCGTTGGACCCTCGGGCACCGGGGAGCTGTTTTTT
>TRBV7-9|TRBD2|TRBJ2-5
CASNYMGGMETQYF
TGTGCCAGCAACTATATGGGGGGGATGGAGACCCAGTACTTC
>TRBV7-3|TRBD2|TRBJ2-3
CASSLSGRIDTQYF
TGTGCCAGCAGCTTGAGCGGGAGGATAGATACGCAGTATTTT
>TRBV5-1|-|TRBJ1-2
CASSLTQGNNYGYTF
TGCGCCAGCAGCTTGACTCAGGGGAATAACTATGGCTACACCTTC
>TRBV25-1|-|TRBJ2-2
CASSARDSGGELFF
TGTGCCAGCAGTGCGCGGGACTCCGGCGGGGAGCTGTTTTTT
>TRBV11-2|TRBD2|TRBJ2-7
CASSRVLAGGPIYEQYF
TGTGCCAGCAGCCGAGTACTAGCGGGAGGGCCAATATACGAGCAGTACTTC
>TRBV6-4|TRBD2|TRBJ2-1
CASSVNPGTSGNEQFF
TGTGCCAGCAGCGTCAACCCTGGGACTAGCGGGAATGAGCAGTTCTTC
>TRBV19|-|TRBJ1-1
CARLSPTRDGVNTEAFF
TGTGCCAGATTATCCCCTACGCGGGACGGAGTAAACACTGAAGCTTTCTTT
>TRBV7-9|-|TRBJ2-7
CASSLTQAYEQYF
TGTGCCAGCAGCTTAACACAGGCCTACGAGCAGTACTTC
>TRBV4-1|TRBD2|TRBJ2-2
CASSPLPPSGRSTRTGELFF
TGCGCCAGCAGCCCACTACCTCCCAGCGGGAGATCCACGAGGACCGGGGAGCTGTTTTTT
>TRBV30|TRBD2|TRBJ2-7
CAWSSGLATYEQYF
TGTGCCTGGAGTAGCGGACTAGCTACCTACGAGCAGTACTTC
>TRBV4-2|-|TRBJ1-2
CASSQEESSGYGYTF
TGTGCCAGCAGCCAAGAAGAGTCCTCAGGATATGGCTACACCTTC
>TRBV7-6|TRBD2|TRBJ2-1
CASSFDGTSENEQFF
TGTGCCAGCAGCTTCGACGGGACTAGCGAAAATGAGCAGTTCTTC
>TRBV4-3|-|TRBJ2-7
CASSQLLTSREQYF
TGCGCCAGCAGCCAACTCCTAACTAGCCGCGAGCAGTACTTC
>TRBV5-6|TRBD1|TRBJ2-7
CASSLLGQDLYEQYF
TGTGCCAGCAGCTTGCTGGGACAGGATCTCTACGAGCAGTACTTC
>TRBV7-6|TRBD1|TRBJ2-5
CASSFNRGQETQYF
TGTGCCAGCAGTTTCAACAGGGGGCAGGAGACCCAGTACTTC
>TRBV5-5|-|TRBJ2-3
CASSHRGLSTDTQYF
TGTGCCAGCAGCCATAGGGGCCTGAGCACAGATACGCAGTATTTT
>TRBV19|TRBD1|TRBJ1-2
CASSILYRGSYGYTF
TGTGCCAGTAGTATCTTATACAGGGGATCCTATGGCTACACCTTC